The present T cell receptor (beta chain) was sequenced within a study of beta chain features in type 1 diabetes. Study-wide results and caveats: When Type 1 diabetes patients were examined, their TCRB CDR3s proved moderately but significantly shorter in all four CD4+ subsets. Lower insertion and higher deletion counts appeared at VDJ junctions in type 1 diabetes patients. Comparison showed that naive, central memory and Treg TCRB repertoires appeared more similar among patients than among healthy donors.

This clone was picked up a small number of times. The target antigen is unknown. As every portion of the isolated RNA was reverse transcribed, the sequencing read expressed TCRB transcripts. Sequencing was performed with immunoSEQ multiplex PCR; in TCRdb, only in-frame clones are kept and a portion is missing. Of around 310,000 clones detected, about 14% appear once; the ten largest clones hold 0.013% to 0.015%. Per germline, CDR1 SGHAT and CDR2 FQNNGV. Trimming cost V 0 bases and J 4 bases, with 8 bases left between them. The CDR3 covers 14 residues. One heparinised blood draw averaging roughly 100 mL was given by each donor.

The V gene is TRBV11-2, the J gene TRBJ2-3; TRBD2 is a possible D gene (5 bases). Sequencing was done on a sample of naive CD4+ T cells from blood. The source of this sequence is a woman between 18 and 29 years old with type 1 diabetes. As DNA, the CDR3 is TGTGCCAGCAGCTTAGATGGGAGTTCAGATACGCAGTATTTT. It yields the protein CASSLDGSSDTQYF.